This is a list of T cell receptor beta chains from one sample in a study of chemoradiotherapy in HPV16-positive cancers. The assay was immunoSEQ multiplex PCR, and TCRdb's table has in-frame clones only and misses some. The sample comprises several thousand clones, about 85% of which are singletons, and 3.1% rests with the top ten. The sample in question was tumor tissue, obtained from a patient who underwent chemoradiotherapy. The receptors were sampled from a human donor with HPV-associated anogenital cancer. The CDR3 runs from the conserved cysteine through the conserved F or W. The D gene is left open where the match is weak. Only part of the rows carry a size: once, few, many, or a class if the clone is expanded.

TRBJ2-7,TRBV2,NA,18,TRBD2,TGTGCCAGCAGCGTAGAGGCTAGCGGGGTGGCAAGCTCCTACGAGCAGTACTTC,CASSVEASGVASSYEQYF
TRBJ2-3,TRBV4-2,NA,14,NA,TGTGCCAGCAGCCAAGATAGAGGCCCAGATACGCAGTATTTT,CASSQDRGPDTQYF
TRBJ2-7,TRBV4-2,few,17,TRBD2,TGTGCCAGCAGCCTCTTCTTCGGGACTAGTGGTTTCTACGAGCAGTACTTC,CASSLFFGTSGFYEQYF
TRBJ2-7,TRBV19,NA,15,TRBD2,TGTGCCAGTAGTTCACCGCGGGGGAGGGCCTACGAGCAGTACTTC,CASSSPRGRAYEQYF
TRBJ2-6,TRBV9,NA,18,NA,TGTGCCAGCAGCGTAGTGGCTAAAAGGGGATCTGGGGCCAACGTCCTGACTTTC,CASSVVAKRGSGANVLTF
TRBJ1-6,TRBV6-1,NA,16,NA,TGTGCCAGCAGTGGAAGAGAGCGACGCTATAATTCACCCCTCCACTTT,CASSGRERRYNSPLHF
TRBJ1-3,TRBV5-1,NA,15,NA,TGCGCCAGCAGCTCTAGGGCAGGGGATGGAAACACCATATATTTT,CASSSRAGDGNTIYF
TRBJ1-3,TRBV7-2,once,15,NA,TGTGCCAGCAGCCGTGCCGGGACATCAGGAAACACCATATATTTT,CASSRAGTSGNTIYF
TRBJ1-2,TRBV5-1,NA,15,TRBD1,TGCGCCAGCAGCTTGGAGGGACAGAATAACTATGGCTACACCTTC,CASSLEGQNNYGYTF
TRBJ1-5,TRBV19,NA,14,NA,TGTGCCAGTAGTGCGGGACCCCAAAATCAGCCCCAGCATTTT,CASSAGPQNQPQHF
TRBJ2-6,TRBV27,NA,19,NA,TGTGCCAGCAGCTTCACCTTCGGAACAGCGAGCTCTGGGGCCAACGTCCTGACTTTC,CASSFTFGTASSGANVLTF
TRBJ2-3,TRBV12-5,NA,16,NA,TGTGCTAGTGGTTTGGTACTTAGCGGTAGCACAGATACGCAGTATTTT,CASGLVLSGSTDTQYF
TRBJ2-5,TRBV7-9,few,11,TRBD2,TGTGTTTCGGGGGGTCAAGAGACCCAGTACTTC,CVSGGQETQYF
TRBJ2-3,TRBV30,NA,15,TRBD2,TGTGCCTGGAGTGAGGCTAGCGGGAGGTCAGATACGCAGTATTTT,CAWSEASGRSDTQYF
TRBJ2-7,TRBV29-1,NA,12,NA,TGCAGCGTTGAAGATCAGGGGACTCGGGAGTACTTC,CSVEDQGTREYF